These 32 T cell receptor beta chains were sequenced from one sample in a study of CD8 T cells in Susac syndrome. RNA totalling about 0.5 to 1 ug underwent reverse transcription with random hexamers. Each CDR3 protein is one row after TCRdb ran MiXCR on the immunoSEQ multiplex PCR reads. The table records some 110,000 distinct CDR3 sequences, 85% to 95% of them present only once. Sequenced input: CD8+ T cells from PBMCs. These receptors came from a human donor with Susac syndrome.

This chain links TRBV27 with TRBJ2-1, with 7 bases aligning to TRBD2. The CDR3 spans 13 residues. After removal of 5 bases from V and 10 bases from J, the junction contained 8 bases not matched to a gene. CDR1 and CDR2 (germline): MNHEY, SMNVEV (reference sequence). The DNA for the CDR3 is TGTGCCAGCAGTGGCGGGGGAAGGTCGGAGCAGTTCTTC. As protein: CASSGGGRSEQFF.

The J gene is TRBJ1-1, the V gene TRBV29-1; D ambiguous. Germline CDR1 SQVTM, CDR2 ANQGSEA. Trimming removed 8 bases from V and 2 bases from J, with 9 bases in between. This CDR3 region has 11 residues. The CDR3 region is CSPQTNTEAFF. The CDR3 region has the DNA TGCAGCCCACAGACTAACACTGAAGCTTTCTTT.

The rearrangement links TRBV6-5 to TRBJ2-3; TRBD2 agrees at 13 bases. Per the germline V gene, CDR1 is MNHEY and CDR2 is SVGAGI. Trimming took 6 bases from V and 7 from J; bases not matched to a gene: 4. This CDR3 spans 14 amino acids. CDR3 DNA sequence: TGTGCCAGCAGGCCGGGACTAGCGGGGAATACGCAGTATTTT. It encodes CASRPGLAGNTQYF.

V is TRBV29-1 and J is TRBJ2-1; D perhaps matches TRBD2 (5 bases). This CDR3 comprises 11 residues. V was cut by 6 bases and J by 7 bases, with 10 bases left in between. Germline lookup yields CDR1 SQVTM and CDR2 ANQGSEA. CDR3 sequence reads: CSVPRGNEQFF. The DNA for the CDR3 is TGCAGCGTCCCAAGAGGGAATGAGCAGTTCTTC.

The chain carries TRBV5-1 and TRBJ2-1; 11 bases fit TRBD1. This CDR3 is 15 amino acids long. The germline gives CDR1 SGHRS, CDR2 YFSETQ. J gave up 6 bases and V 0 bases, and 2 bases lay outside the gene matches. The CDR3 DNA reads as TGCGCCAGCAGCTTGGTGGGGACAGGGGGCAATGAGCAGTTCTTC. Translation: CASSLVGTGGNEQFF.

The chain links TRBV3-1 to TRBJ2-2; weak D call: TRBD1 (6 bases). The germline CDR1 and CDR2 sequences are LGHDT and YNNKEL (reference sequence). This CDR3 comprises 16 residues. V lost 3 bases, J lost 2 bases, and 13 bases lay in between. For the CDR3, the DNA is TGTGCCAGCAGCCAGGCGGCAGGGGACAACACCGGGGAGCTGTTTTTT. Amino acid sequence: CASSQAAGDNTGELFF.

J is TRBJ1-1 and V is TRBV20-1; the match to TRBD1 covers 9 bases. Germline V CDR1 and CDR2: DFQATT, SNEGSKA (reference sequence). This CDR3 contains 12 residues. V was clipped by 6 bases and J by 12 bases; unmatched bases: 11. The CDR3: CSASGTGPFTFF. CDR3 DNA: TGCAGTGCCTCCGGGACAGGGCCTTTTACTTTCTTT.

The V and J genes are TRBV27 and TRBJ2-7; D gene unclear. With 7 bases removed from V and 7 bases from J, the gap between germline ends came to 14 bases. The germline gives CDR1 MNHEY, CDR2 SMNVEV (reference sequence). The CDR3 covers 12 residues. CDR3 sequence: CASTSSVAEQYF. The CDR3 DNA sequence: TGTGCCAGCACTTCGTCGGTCGCGGAGCAGTACTTC.

The V call is TRBV9, the J call TRBJ1-2; D gene uncertain. Looked up from germline, CDR1 is SGDLS and CDR2 is YYNGEE. The CDR3 runs 14 residues. V was trimmed by 4 bases and J by 7 bases, leaving 17 bases between them. This CDR3 is CASSPHREVSGYTF. CDR3 DNA sequence: TGTGCCAGCAGCCCCCATCGGGAAGTTAGTGGCTACACCTTC.

The chain joins TRBV12-5 to TRBJ1-5; perhaps TRBD1 as D (6 bases). The CDR3 has 16 residues. V lost 6 bases, J lost 4 bases, and 19 bases lay in between. Looked up from germline, CDR1 is LGHNT and CDR2 is FRNRAP. CDR3 DNA sequence: TGTGCTAGTGGCCGGCTCCAGGACAGTTCTAATCAGCCCCAGCATTTT. Protein: CASGRLQDSSNQPQHF.

This chain joins TRBV20-1 and TRBJ2-3; D gene uncertain. V dropped 3 bases and J dropped 2 bases, with 18 bases sitting between them. The germline V gene encodes CDR1 DFQATT and CDR2 SNEGSKA (reference sequence). The CDR3 length is 16 residues. Here the CDR3 reads CSARRSPQAPTDTQYF. The CDR3 nucleotides read TGCAGTGCTAGGAGGTCTCCTCAGGCGCCCACAGATACGCAGTATTTT.

This chain connects TRBV20-1 to TRBJ1-5; TRBD1 matches at 11 bases. Unmatched junction bases numbered 13, after V lost 6 bases and J lost 6 bases. This CDR3 has 16 amino acids. The germline V gene encodes CDR1 DFQATT and CDR2 SNEGSKA (reference sequence). The CDR3 nucleotides read TGCAGTGCCAGGTCCCCGGGACAGGGGGGTCTTCAGCCCCAGCATTTT. Amino acids: CSARSPGQGGLQPQHF.

The rearrangement joins TRBV3-1 to TRBJ2-7, with D uncertain. V was trimmed by 0 bases and J by 1 base, leaving 10 bases between them. The germline CDR1 and CDR2 sequences are LGHDT and YNNKEL (reference sequence). The CDR3 has 15 residues. The CDR3 bases are TGTGCCAGCAGCCAAGACGGTGGGCGGTCCTACGAGCAGTACTTC. The encoded protein is CASSQDGGRSYEQYF.

The chain is built from TRBV7-9 and TRBJ2-1; no clear D gene. V was pared by 5 bases and J by 12 bases, with 17 bases between. CDR1 is SEHNR and CDR2 is FQNEAQ in the germline V gene (reference sequence). The CDR3 spans 13 residues. CDR3 in amino acids: CASSPWTEFGQFF. The CDR3 nucleotides are TGTGCCAGCAGCCCATGGACGGAATTTGGGCAGTTCTTC. The full variable domain, in which reference TRBV7-9 and TRBJ2-1 provide the parts outside the CDR3, is DTGVSQNPRHKITKRGQNVTFRCDPISEHNRLYWYRQTLGQGPEFLTYFQNEAQLEKSRLLSDRFSAERPKGSFSTLEIQRTEQGDSAMYLCASSPWTEFGQFFGPGTRLTVL.

This chain's CDR3 is CASLGNTGELFF. DNA of the CDR3: TGTGCCAGCCTGGGGAACACCGGGGAGCTGTTTTTT. The V call is TRBV2, the J call TRBJ2-2; D is ambiguous. Germline values: CDR1 SNHLY, CDR2 FYNNEI. Trimming removed 8 bases at V and 1 base at J, with 5 bases between. The CDR3 covers 12 residues. Using reference TRBV2 and TRBJ2-2 for the parts outside the CDR3, the full variable domain is EPEVTQTPSHQVTQMGQEVILRCVPISNHLYFYWYRQILGQKVEFLVSFYNNEISEKSEIFDDQFSVERPDGSNFTLKIRSTKLEDSAMYFCASLGNTGELFFGEGSRLTVL.

The chain carries TRBV9 and TRBJ2-7; 7 nucleotides align to TRBD2. CDR3 length: 13 amino acids. The junction had 1 base not matched to a gene; V was cut back by 2 bases and J by 2 bases. CDR1 and CDR2 (germline): SGDLS, YYNGEE. This chain's CDR3 is CASSVGGTYEQYF. The CDR3 DNA is TGTGCCAGCAGCGTCGGGGGGACCTACGAGCAGTACTTC. Complete variable domain (other parts from reference TRBV9 and TRBJ2-7): DSGVTQTPKHLITATGQRVTLRCSPRSGDLSVYWYQQSLDQGLQFLIQYYNGEERAKGNILERFSAQQFPDLHSELNLSSLELGDSALYFCASSVGGTYEQYFGPGTRLTVT.

This chain joins TRBV20-1 and TRBJ2-1; D ambiguous. V gave up 0 bases and J gave up 0 bases, with 9 bases separating them. This CDR3 region has 15 residues. From germline, CDR1 is DFQATT and CDR2 SNEGSKA (reference sequence). CDR3 in amino acids: CSARDYLSSYNEQFF. The DNA for the CDR3 is TGCAGTGCTAGAGATTATCTCAGCTCCTACAATGAGCAGTTCTTC.

The gene calls are TRBV7-8 and TRBJ2-5; 15 nucleotides align to TRBD2. CDR1 is SGHVS and CDR2 is FQNEAQ in the germline V gene. The CDR3 extends over 20 amino acids. Trimming removed 5 bases from V and 2 bases from J; junction bases left unmatched: 15. CDR3: CASSPTGVGLAGGWQETQYF. For the CDR3, the DNA is TGTGCCAGCAGCCCCACTGGGGTCGGACTAGCGGGGGGGTGGCAAGAGACCCAGTACTTC.

The chain has TRBV25-1 and TRBJ1-2; D is undetermined. The ends were cut back, 3 bases at V and 3 bases at J, with 11 bases in the middle. Germline V CDR1 and CDR2: MGHDK, SYGVNS. There are 14 residues in the CDR3. CDR3 in amino acids: CASSDWSSDYGYTF. In nucleotides, the CDR3 is TGTGCCAGCAGTGATTGGTCCTCGGACTATGGCTACACCTTC.

The chain is built from TRBV3-1 and TRBJ2-3, with 9 nucleotides matching TRBD2. CDR3 length: 14 amino acids. The trim removed 3 bases at V and 5 bases at J, leaving 3 bases unmatched. Per germline, CDR1 LGHDT and CDR2 YNNKEL (reference sequence). The DNA of the CDR3 is TGTGCCAGCAGCCACGGCGGGGGGGTAGATACGCAGTATTTT. Translating it yields CASSHGGGVDTQYF.

The J gene is TRBJ1-6, the V gene TRBV7-9; TRBD1 matches at 9 bases. The CDR3 consists of 14 residues. Trimming took 6 bases from V and 9 from J; bases not matched to a gene: 6. CDR1 SEHNR and CDR2 FQNEAQ come from the germline V gene (reference sequence). The CDR3, as DNA: TGTGCCAGCAGACCGACAGGGGGGATTTCACCCCTCCACTTT. This codes for CASRPTGGISPLHF.

The chain has TRBV19 and TRBJ2-7; 9 nucleotides line up with TRBD1. Germline CDR1 reads LNHDA; CDR2 reads SQIVND (reference sequence). CDR3 length: 12 residues. The V and J ends lost 10 bases and 5 bases, in that order; junction bases with no gene match: 6. CDR3 DNA: TGTGCCACCGGGACAGGGTGGCACGAGCAGTACTTC. Amino acids: CATGTGWHEQYF.

This chain links TRBV18 with TRBJ1-2, with D maybe TRBD1 (5 bases). CDR1 is KGHSH, CDR2 LQKENI, per germline. CDR3 length: 11 amino acids. V lost 6 bases to trimming and J lost 7 bases, with 9 bases between them. The CDR3: CASSGTFGYTF. The CDR3 DNA reads TGTGCCAGCTCCGGGACTTTTGGCTACACCTTC.

The chain joins TRBV12-3 or TRBV12-4 to TRBJ1-1; a possible D gene is TRBD1 (6 bases). There are 12 residues in the CDR3. Trimming cost V 6 bases and J 4 bases, with 9 bases left between them. In DNA form, the CDR3 reads TGTGCCAGCAGGCAGGGGTTCACTGAAGCTTTCTTT. The encoded protein is CASRQGFTEAFF.

Notes on this clonotype: The junction differs from germline at one of its ends, possibly a read error. The V and J genes are TRBV5-4 and TRBJ2-3, with TRBD2 matching over 11 bases. The CDR3 length is 17 residues. CDR1 SGHNT and CDR2 YYREEE come from the germline V gene (reference sequence). CDR3 in amino acids: CASSSAGLADSTDAQYF. CDR3 DNA: TGTGCCAGCAGCTCTGCGGGACTAGCGGACTCCACAGATGCGCAGTATTTT.

The V call is TRBV9, the J call TRBJ2-5; 10 bases align to TRBD2. V trimming: 0 bases; J trimming: 2 bases; junction bases outside the gene matches: 10. The germline CDR1 and CDR2 sequences are SGDLS and YYNGEE. The CDR3 totals 18 residues. This CDR3 reads CASSVGWASGGVQETQYF. The DNA for the CDR3 is TGTGCCAGCAGCGTAGGGTGGGCTAGCGGGGGTGTGCAAGAGACCCAGTACTTC.

A remark on this clonotype: Lacking the conserved final phenylalanine or tryptophan, this CDR3 likely reflects a read error. The chain couples TRBV6-5 to TRBJ1-1; D is possibly TRBD1 (5 bases). V was clipped by 2 bases and J by 5 bases, with 6 bases between them. This CDR3 has 12 amino acids. CDR1 is MNHEY, CDR2 SVGAGI, per germline. CDR3 protein: CASSYGGTEAFS. For the CDR3, the DNA is TGTGCCAGCAGTTACGGGGGAACTGAAGCTTTCTCT.

The V call is TRBV29-1, the J call TRBJ2-5; 9 nucleotides line up with TRBD1. CDR3 length equals 14 residues. V lost 1 base and J lost 5; bases outside the gene matches: 5. CDR1 and CDR2 (germline): SQVTM, ANQGSEA. The CDR3 region is CSVEGDRDRETQYF. The CDR3 nucleotides are TGCAGCGTTGAAGGGGACAGGGATCGGGAGACCCAGTACTTC.

The V and J genes are TRBV9 and TRBJ1-1, with TRBD1 as a possible D gene (6 bases). The CDR3 totals 13 residues. Germline values: CDR1 SGDLS, CDR2 YYNGEE. The germline V and J ends were trimmed by 1 base and 10 bases, with 14 bases remaining between them. The CDR3 reads CASSVHTGQGAFF. CDR3 nucleotide sequence: TGTGCCAGCAGCGTACACACAGGGCAGGGAGCTTTCTTT. The full variable domain, completed using reference TRBV9 and TRBJ1-1, is DSGVTQTPKHLITATGQRVTLRCSPRSGDLSVYWYQQSLDQGLQFLIQYYNGEERAKGNILERFSAQQFPDLHSELNLSSLELGDSALYFCASSVHTGQGAFFGQGTRLTVV.

This chain links TRBV9 with TRBJ1-2; unclear D gene. V was clipped by 3 bases and J by 7 bases, with 7 bases between them. Germline CDR1 and CDR2: SGDLS and YYNGEE. This CDR3 contains 11 residues. The CDR3 spells CASSDYGGYTF. The CDR3 nucleotides read TGTGCCAGCAGCGATTACGGTGGCTACACCTTC.

The chain carries TRBV12-3 or TRBV12-4 and TRBJ2-3, with 9 bases lining up with TRBD2. Trimming at V came to 5 bases and at J to 0 bases, leaving 3 bases not matched to a gene. The CDR3 consists of 15 residues. This chain's CDR3 is CASSGLASSTDTQYF. In DNA form, the CDR3 reads TGTGCCAGCAGTGGACTAGCGAGTAGCACAGATACGCAGTATTTT.

This clonotype came up a few times. The J gene is TRBJ2-1, the V gene TRBV29-1; 10 bases map to TRBD1. The ends lost 6 bases at V and 15 bases at J; junction bases unmatched: 8. CDR1 SQVTM and CDR2 ANQGSEA come from the germline V gene. The CDR3 runs 11 residues. The DNA of the CDR3 is TGCAGCGTGCGACAGGGGGCCGGTCGGTTCTTC. It specifies CSVRQGAGRFF.